Sequencing of this T cell receptor beta chain was carried out in a study of cytomegalovirus exposure and HLA in healthy donors (dated by TCRdb to the late 2010s). A note on the overall study: The 666 repertoires of the first cohort and the 110 or so validation repertoires were produced on the same platform, according to a later analysis. The study was designed to test whether signatures of past pathogen exposure could be identified by cataloging public T cell receptors. Besides the first cohort of hundreds of subjects, a separate validation cohort made up of roughly 120 different subjects was used. High-throughput TCR immunosequencing, statistical association of individual TCRs with disease status, and machine learning were combined to predict cytomegalovirus infection status.

The library was generated by the immunoSEQ multiplex PCR assay. In the paper's pipeline: A statistical classification framework was built for diagnosing cytomegalovirus status from the catalog of TCR beta chain sequences. TCRdb limited this immuneACCESS table to in-frame rearrangements with V and J called. A share of clones is missing; checked studies link under half to unresolved V genes, and the rest is unexplained. The V and J calls and the clone size are those of that table, but D and trimming were determined from the DNA. The sample records roughly 300,000 clones, around 86% of which are singletons. The top ten clonotypes cover about 0.8% of the sample. The donors were included in the validation cohort of over a hundred subjects, a group kept apart from the roughly 610-subject first cohort. The CDR3 contains 14 residues, cysteine and phenylalanine counted. CDR3 DNA is the only sequence kept; it has 42 bases, read in frame from the first base. V lost 1 base and J lost 5 bases; the stretch between them is 11 bases long. The germline V gene specifies SGHVS as CDR1 and FQNEAQ as CDR2.

Overall study results and their limits: The validation cohort had no HLA typing available for a later analysis, so co-occurrence within that cohort was assessed over all 110 or so repertoires. The classifier was reported to diagnose cytomegalovirus status with high specificity and sensitivity in both the original cohort and the validation cohort. Across donors, most TCR sequences were observed very rarely, whereas some public TCRs were present in many individuals. A later analysis found that TCRs clustered in the first cohort also tended to co-occur in the roughly 110 validation repertoires, with approximately 95% of cluster scores above 0. Three of the identified cytomegalovirus-associated TCR beta chains were confirmed in vitro to be specific for cytomegalovirus antigens. The study listed over 150 TCR beta chains as associated with cytomegalovirus. The authors suggested that the approach could potentially be generalized to other disease states and immunological phenotypes.

Remarks on this clone: Which antigen it targets is not known. The sample holds no much larger clone one base away, and base qualities are not on file.

Material: PBMCs. The clonotype originates from a woman aged 18-29 years in good health and CMV-seronegative. Rearrangement joined TRBV7-8 to TRBJ1-1; a tentative D call is TRBD1 (5 bases match). CDR3 loop: CASSLVTGGTEAFF. The sequenced DNA is TGTGCCAGCAGCTTAGTCACCGGGGGTACTGAAGCTTTCTTT.